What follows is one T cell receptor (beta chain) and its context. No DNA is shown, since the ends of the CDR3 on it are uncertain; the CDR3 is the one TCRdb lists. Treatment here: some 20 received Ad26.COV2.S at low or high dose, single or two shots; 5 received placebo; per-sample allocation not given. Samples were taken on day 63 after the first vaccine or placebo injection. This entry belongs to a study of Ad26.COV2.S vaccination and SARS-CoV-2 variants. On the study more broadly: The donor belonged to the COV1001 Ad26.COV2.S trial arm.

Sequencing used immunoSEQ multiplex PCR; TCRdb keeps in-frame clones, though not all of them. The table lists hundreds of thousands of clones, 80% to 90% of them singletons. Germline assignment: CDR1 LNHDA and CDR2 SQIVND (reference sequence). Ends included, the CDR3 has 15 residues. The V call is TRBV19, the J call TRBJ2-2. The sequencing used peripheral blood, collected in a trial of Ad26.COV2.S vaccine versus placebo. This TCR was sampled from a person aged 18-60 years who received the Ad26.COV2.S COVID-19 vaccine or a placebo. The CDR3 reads CASSTSGRVTGELFF.